The clone carrying this TCR beta chain came up a few times. Its target is not known. V gave up 2 bases and J gave up 5 bases; unmatched junction bases: 8. The CDR3 has 16 amino acids. Germline CDR1 and CDR2: MDHEN and SYDVKM. Aged 18 to 65, the patients with hyperthyroidism had under 2 months' duration and were newly diagnosed. This entry belongs to a study of Graves' ophthalmopathy and Graves' hyperthyroidism. Across the study: Peripheral blood sampling occurred at initial diagnosis, before any treatment. Study results and caveats: Blood also carried most expanded thyroid clonotypes exceeding 0.001 frequency.

The sequenced template was RNA, covering the TCR beta CDR3 region. Investigators did first-round RT-PCR with HTBI primers, then second-round multiplex PCR. TCRdb called the multiplex PCR reads again in MiXCR, with one record for every CDR3 protein. The sample records 680,000 or so distinct CDR3 sequences, approximately 21% being singletons. The specimen was peripheral blood. The source is a woman between 18 and 30 years old with stable Graves' hyperthyroidism. Some clones in this sample may be carry-over from other donors' samples. This chain links TRBV28 with TRBJ1-1; 10 nucleotides agree with TRBD1. The CDR3 DNA is TGTGCCAGCAGTTTAAGGGACAGGGGTCTTCCAACTGAAGCTTTCTTT. This encodes CASSLRDRGLPTEAFF.